This T cell receptor beta chain was captured by sequencing in a study of blood T cells in healthy people across ages. The CDR3 is 15 amino acids. V lost 5 bases to trimming and J lost 0 bases, with 11 bases between them. Germline values: CDR1 LGHDT, CDR2 YNNKEL (reference sequence). Through a sample-barcoded 5' primer and a J-beta primer mix, a second PCR was run for about 6 to 11 cycles. TCRdb analysed the 5' RACE reads with MiXCR anew, one entry per CDR3 protein. This sample has about 830,000 distinct CDR3 sequences, with about 62% found just once. Points from the study as a whole: Estimates drawn from one million T cells were deemed to understate diversity.

Remarks on this clonotype: What it binds is not known.

Donation came from healthy Caucasian individuals in Russia who were aged about 6 to 95. The sequenced material came from blood. This TCR derives from a young man in good health. This chain joins TRBV3-1 and TRBJ1-5; D unresolved. For the CDR3, the DNA is TGTGCCAGCAGCTTCGCTGGGAATAGCAATCAGCCCCAGCATTTT. Translating it yields CASSFAGNSNQPQHF.